The rows below give T cell receptor beta chains drawn from one sample of a study of Tregs in tolerant kidney transplant recipients. Clones were sequenced by immunoSEQ multiplex PCR, and TCRdb holds only the in-frame ones, with some missing. The sample gives about 64,000 clones, roughly 98% of which show up once; 0.3% to 0.35% is in the top ten. The starting material was Tregs from blood, obtained before the transplant. The origin of the receptors is a human donor who received a combined kidney and bone marrow transplant. CDR3s include the opening cysteine and the closing phenylalanine or tryptophan. Fields, in order: clone size, D gene, J gene, V gene, CDR3 length, CDR3 DNA, CDR3 protein. A D gene is named only where the DNA matches it firmly. The size entry is marked missing in some rows and otherwise reads once, few, many or a size class.

>-|TRBD1|TRBJ1-1|TRBV18|18
TGTGCCAGCTCACCGATCGTGACAGGGGGTTTCGAGGACACTGAAGCTTTCTTT
CASSPIVTGGFEDTEAFF
>-|-|TRBJ2-5|TRBV7-9|12
TGTGCCAGCAGCTTAGGTTCGGGGACCCAGTACTTC
CASSLGSGTQYF
>-|-|TRBJ2-7|TRBV6-6|13
TGTGCCAGCAGTCGAGATCTCTCCTACGAGCAGTACTTC
CASSRDLSYEQYF
>-|TRBD2|TRBJ2-3|TRBV4-1|14
TGCGCCAGCAGCCTAGCGGGGGGACCAGATACGCAGTATTTT
CASSLAGGPDTQYF
>-|-|TRBJ1-3|TRBV2|14
TGTGCCAGCAGTGAGTTTTCCACTGGAAACACCATATATTTT
CASSEFSTGNTIYF
>-|-|TRBJ2-7|TRBV6-1|14
TGTGCCAGCAGTAGGGACTTTAGCTCCTACGAGCAGTACTTC
CASSRDFSSYEQYF
>-|TRBD1|TRBJ1-2|TRBV7-3|14
TGTGCCAGCAGCCCGGGACAGGGAATCTATGGCTACACCTTC
CASSPGQGIYGYTF
>-|TRBD2|TRBJ2-1|TRBV7-9|15
TGTGCCAGCAGCTTAGGTAATAGCGGGAGGGAGGAGCAGTTCTTC
CASSLGNSGREEQFF
>-|TRBD2|TRBJ2-5|TRBV5-1|16
TGCGCCAGCAGCTTGGCGGCTAGCGGGAGACAAGAGACCCAGTACTTC
CASSLAASGRQETQYF
>-|-|TRBJ1-1|TRBV11-2|15
TGTGCCAGCAGCAGGAACAGGGTAGGGGACACTGAAGCTTTCTTT
CASSRNRVGDTEAFF
>-|-|TRBJ2-3|TRBV5-1|16
TGCGCCAGCAGCTTTGGACACGAAGCAGGCACAGATACGCAGTATTTT
CASSFGHEAGTDTQYF
>once|-|TRBJ1-3|TRBV7-2|14
TGTGCCAGCAGGCCACACTTACAGGGAAACACCATATATTTT
CASRPHLQGNTIYF
>-|-|TRBJ1-2|TRBV18|13
TGTGCCAGCTCACCACCAACAGACTATGGCTACACCTTC
CASSPPTDYGYTF
>-|TRBD1|TRBJ2-7|TRBV6-1|11
TGTGCTTCGGGACAGGCCTACGAGCAGTACTTC
CASGQAYEQYF
>-|-|TRBJ1-4|TRBV30|17
TGTGCCTGGAGTGCAATCCGACAGCCCTCAACTAATGAAAAACTGTTTTTT
CAWSAIRQPSTNEKLFF
>once|-|TRBJ2-4|TRBV7-9|13
TGTGCCAGCAGCTCTTCAGGGGGGTACATTCAGTACTTC
CASSSSGGYIQYF
>-|-|TRBJ1-5|TRBV11-3|12
TGTGCCAGCAGCTTATCGGATCAGCCCCAGCATTTT
CASSLSDQPQHF
>-|-|TRBJ2-6|TRBV18|17
TGTGCCAGCTCACCACGGAAAGGCGGGTCAGGGGCCAACGTCCTGACTTTC
CASSPRKGGSGANVLTF
>-|-|TRBJ2-3|TRBV15|13
TGTGCCACCAGCATTTCGGGCACAGATACGCAGTATTTT
CATSISGTDTQYF
>-|-|TRBJ1-5|TRBV7-2|15
TGTGCCAGCACCCTAGCGGGGGGAAGCAATCAGCCCCAGCATTTT
CASTLAGGSNQPQHF
>-|TRBD2|TRBJ2-7|TRBV7-2|14
TGTGCCAGCAGCTTCCAGCGGGGGGGCTACGAGCAGTACTTC
CASSFQRGGYEQYF
>-|TRBD2|TRBJ2-5|TRBV19|14
TGTGCCAGTAGATCGGGGGGAAACGCGGAGACCCAGTACTTC
CASRSGGNAETQYF
>-|-|TRBJ2-1|TRBV11-2|13
TGTGCCAGCAGCTCCCCCCGGGTCCCAGAGCAGTTCTTC
CASSSPRVPEQFF
>-|-|TRBJ1-1|TRBV16|17
TGTGCCAGCAGCCAAGGGTACCACCGGGGGAGGACCACTGAAGCTTTCTTT
CASSQGYHRGRTTEAFF
>-|TRBD1|TRBJ1-2|TRBV5-1|14
TGCGCCAGCAGCTTAGGGCAGGGGGACTATGGCTACACCTTC
CASSLGQGDYGYTF
>-|-|TRBJ2-5|TRBV4-2|16
TGTGCCAGCAGCCAAGTTAAGAAGGGGCACCAAGAGACCCAGTACTTC
CASSQVKKGHQETQYF
>-|-|TRBJ2-3|TRBV7-9|12
TGTGCCAGCAGCTCCTTCTCAGATACGCAGTATTTT
CASSSFSDTQYF
>-|-|TRBJ2-1|TRBV18|16
TGTGCCAGCTCACCGGTCAGGGGAAGCTCCTACAATGAGCAGTTCTTC
CASSPVRGSSYNEQFF
>-|-|TRBJ2-7|TRBV6-1|14
TGTGCCAGCACTAGGGGGAGGGCCCTCTACGAGCAGTACTTC
CASTRGRALYEQYF
>-|TRBD2|TRBJ2-1|TRBV28|14
TGTGCCAGCAGGACTAGCGGGGGGAGAAATGAGCAGTTCTTC
CASRTSGGRNEQFF
>-|-|TRBJ2-7|TRBV27|13
TGTGCCAGCAGTTTACGTCACACCTACGAGCAGTACTTC
CASSLRHTYEQYF
>-|TRBD1|TRBJ1-6|TRBV9|15
TGTGCCAGCAGCGTAGAGGACAGGGGTAGGTCACCCCTCCACTTT
CASSVEDRGRSPLHF
>-|-|TRBJ2-6|TRBV7-6|17
TGTGCCAGCAGCCAATGGACAGCCAACTCTGGGGCCAACGTCCTGACTTTC
CASSQWTANSGANVLTF
>-|TRBD1|TRBJ1-1|TRBV18|16
TGTGCCAGCTCACCGACAGGGCGCGGGACCCTAACTGAAGCTTTCTTT
CASSPTGRGTLTEAFF
>-|-|TRBJ2-2|TRBV7-6|15
TGTGCCAGCAGCTTAGTTCAAGGAGGCACCGGGGAGCTGTTTTTT
CASSLVQGGTGELFF
>-|TRBD1|TRBJ1-1|TRBV11-1|17
TGTGCCAGCAGCCCCCGGGACAGGGGGCGCAGGAACACTGAAGCTTTCTTT
CASSPRDRGRRNTEAFF
>once|TRBD1|TRBJ2-7|TRBV7-2|14
TGTGCCAGCAGCTCGGACAGGAGTTTCGACGAGCAGTACTTC
CASSSDRSFDEQYF
>-|TRBD2|TRBJ2-7|TRBV5-1|16
TGCGCCAGCAGCTCGGGACTAGCGGGGGGGCCGGACGAGCAGTACTTC
CASSSGLAGGPDEQYF
>-|-|TRBJ2-5|TRBV5-1|16
TGCGCCAGCAGCTTAGATAACAGGAGGACTAAAGAGACCCAGTACTTC
CASSLDNRRTKETQYF
>-|-|TRBJ1-2|TRBV6-5|15
TGTGCCAGCAGTTACGGAGTGCTGGGGGCTAGCGGCTACACCTTC
CASSYGVLGASGYTF
>-|TRBD2|TRBJ2-1|TRBV30|13
TGTGCCTGGACCGGACTAGCGGGAGCTGAGCAGTTCTTC
CAWTGLAGAEQFF
>-|-|TRBJ1-2|TRBV29-1|13
TGCAGCGTCCCGAACCCGGTATCCTATGGCTACACCTTC
CSVPNPVSYGYTF
>-|TRBD2|TRBJ2-2|TRBV7-7|17
TGTGCCAGCAGCTCACTAGCGGGGACCGCTTTCACCGGGGAGCTGTTTTTT
CASSSLAGTAFTGELFF
>-|TRBD1|TRBJ1-5|TRBV11-2|18
TGTGCCAGCAGCGAACCGGGACAGGGGGAAGATAGCAATCAGCCCCAGCATTTT
CASSEPGQGEDSNQPQHF